A single sample gave rise to the 3 T cell receptor beta chains below, sequenced in a study of blood T cell repertoires in COVID-19. Generated by immunoSEQ multiplex PCR, the TCRdb table keeps only in-frame clones and is missing some. Here the sample spans approximately 200,000 clones, more than 75% being singletons. Sequenced input: peripheral blood. These receptors came from a man aged 40-49 years with active or convalescent COVID-19.

The chain carries TRBV30 and TRBJ1-1, with D tentatively TRBD1 (5 bases). V shed 0 bases and J shed 0 bases, with 8 bases lying between them. Germline-derived CDR1 and CDR2 are GTSNPN and SVGIG (reference sequence). This CDR3 is 14 amino acids long. In nucleotides, the CDR3 is TGTGCCTGGAGTGTTTACAGGATGAACACTGAAGCTTTCTTT. Encoded protein: CAWSVYRMNTEAFF.

This chain connects TRBV7-9 to TRBJ2-7, with TRBD1 as a possible D gene (6 bases). CDR1 and CDR2 (germline): SEHNR, FQNEAQ (reference sequence). Trimming pared 4 bases from V and 1 base from J, leaving 14 bases between. CDR3 size: 15 residues. The CDR3 nucleotides read TGTGCCAGCAGCTCAGGCAGGGGTCCATCCTACGAGCAGTACTTC. This gives the protein CASSSGRGPSYEQYF.

This chain joins TRBV4-1 and TRBJ2-5; the match to TRBD1 covers 7 bases. The junction had 6 bases not matched to a gene; V was cut back by 3 bases and J by 2 bases. The germline V gene has CDR1 MGHRA and CDR2 YSYEKL. This CDR3 is built from 15 residues. Here the CDR3 DNA reads TGCGCCAGCAGCCAGGGACCGGGACAGCAAGAGACCCAGTACTTC. It specifies CASSQGPGQQETQYF.